Presented here are 19 T cell receptor beta chains from one specimen sequenced in a study of T-cell reconstitution after alpha-beta-depleted transplantation in children (dated by TCRdb to the mid-2010s). The paper as a whole reports these results and caveats: Over the following months the frequencies of hyperexpanded clones went down, and after one year T-cell counts and TCRbeta diversity were mostly credited to newly produced T cells.

Their antigens are not known. The library was made by PCR. Sequencing took place on an Illumina HiSeq 2500. TCR libraries were prepared with molecular barcoding, using unique molecular identifiers to normalize TCRbeta repertoire quantification. TCRdb trimmed the raw reads at Q25, called clones with MiXCR and kept productive beta chains. Each CDR3 protein gets just one entry, which takes the most common genes and DNA from the rows behind it. Counted in this sample were about 300,000 distinct CDR3 sequences; 6% to 10% of them appeared once. The ten biggest clones cover approximately 8.2% of the sample. What the treatment or condition label conveys for this sample: allogeneic hematopoietic cell transplantation with graft depleted of TCRalphabeta T cells and CD19 B cells. The starting material was peripheral blood, obtained 360 days after TCRalphabeta/CD19-depleted stem cell transplant. The origin of the receptors is a female patient younger than 10 who had a stem cell transplant for Fanconi anemia, so the T cells may come from the graft donor.

V usage is TRBV28 and J usage is TRBJ1-4, with a weak D call TRBD1 (5 bases). The V end was cut by 4 bases, the J end by 0 bases, with 18 bases between. Per germline, CDR1 MDHEN and CDR2 SYDVKM. The CDR3 runs 18 residues. The CDR3 DNA is TGTGCCAGCAGTTCCGTCCCTGGACAAACGACAACTAATGAAAAACTGTTTTTT. As protein: CASSSVPGQTTTNEKLFF.

This clonotype was observed many times. The chain has TRBV29-1 and TRBJ1-1, with 9 bases identical to TRBD1. Germline loops: CDR1 SQVTM, CDR2 ANQGSEA. V was pared by 6 bases and J by 3 bases, with 2 bases of the junction left unmatched. The CDR3 spans 12 residues. In DNA form, the CDR3 reads TGCAGCGTAACAGGGGGCGACACTGAAGCTTTCTTT. Translated, it gives CSVTGGDTEAFF. The full variable domain, rest sourced from reference TRBV29-1 and TRBJ1-1, is SAVISQKPSRDICQRGTSLTIQCQVDSQVTMMFWYRQQPGQSLTLIATANQGSEATYESGFVIDKFPISRPNLTFSTLTVSNMSPEDSSIYLCSVTGGDTEAFFGQGTRLTVV.

This clonotype has a handful of counts. The chain links TRBV5-6 to TRBJ2-5; 12 bases agree with TRBD2. Trimming took 4 bases from V and 5 from J; bases not matched to a gene: 9. The CDR3 is made up of 16 amino acids. The germline CDR1 and CDR2 sequences are SGHDT and YYEEEE. CDR3 protein: CASSRPGLAGRETQYF. In DNA form, the CDR3 reads TGTGCCAGCAGCCGTCCGGGACTAGCGGGCCGGGAGACCCAGTACTTC.

This clonotype was observed many times. The rearrangement joins TRBV19 to TRBJ2-1; 16 nucleotides agree with TRBD2. CDR1 LNHDA and CDR2 SQIVND come from the germline V gene (reference sequence). J was trimmed by 12 bases and V by 5 bases; bases with no gene match: 7. The CDR3 loop spans 15 amino acids. CDR3: CASSLPGLAGGLQFF. Here the CDR3 DNA reads TGTGCCAGTAGTCTACCGGGACTAGCGGGGGGGCTGCAGTTCTTC.

This clonotype has ten or more counts. This rearrangement joins TRBV6-5 to TRBJ1-5; D unclear. The V end lost 0 bases, the J end lost 0 bases, and 6 bases lay between the germline ends. This CDR3 region has 15 residues. Germline V CDR1 and CDR2: MNHEY, SVGAGI. The DNA for the CDR3 is TGTGCCAGCAGTTACTCGATACGTAGCAATCAGCCCCAGCATTTT. This encodes CASSYSIRSNQPQHF.

A remark on this clonotype: Given a much more abundant clone one base away, this may be a read error. The CDR3 ends on some other residue instead of the conserved phenylalanine or tryptophan, so this is likely a read error. CDR3 nucleotide sequence: TGTGCCAGCAGTTACTCAGGCCGAACTTCCTATGGCTACACCTGC. Its translation: CASSYSGRTSYGYTC. V gene TRBV6-5 combines with J gene TRBJ1-2; D unclear. This CDR3 is built from 15 residues. CDR1 and CDR2 from the germline V gene are MNHEY and SVGAGI. V was shortened by 0 bases and J by 4 bases, with 12 bases between the two germline ends.

Only a few counts were recorded for this clonotype. The chain couples TRBV7-3 to TRBJ2-1; D is unclear. The CDR3 is made up of 15 amino acids. CDR1 and CDR2 (germline): SGHTA, FQGTGA. Trimming took off 4 bases at V and 4 bases at J, with 14 bases between the two ends. The CDR3 sequence: CASSSGGYGYNEQFF. The CDR3 DNA sequence: TGTGCCAGCAGCTCTGGTGGGTACGGTTACAATGAGCAGTTCTTC.

This clonotype was counted a few times. This chain joins TRBV6-5 and TRBJ1-1; D ambiguous. Germline V gene data show CDR1 as MNHEY and CDR2 as SVGAGI. The V gene lost 1 base and the J gene lost 5 bases, with 14 bases spanning the gap. The CDR3 has 15 amino acids. CDR3: CASSYYPGVWTEAFF. The DNA for the CDR3 is TGTGCCAGCAGTTACTATCCCGGGGTTTGGACTGAAGCTTTCTTT.

This clonotype appeared many times. The CDR3, as DNA: TGTGCCAGCAGCCAAAATGGGGGGGGACTTTACAATGAGCAGTTCTTC. Translating it yields CASSQNGGGLYNEQFF. The chain uses TRBV9 and TRBJ2-1, with TRBD2 matching over 7 bases. The CDR3 is made up of 16 amino acids. V was clipped by 4 bases and J by 4 bases; unmatched bases: 11. The germline CDR1 and CDR2 sequences are SGDLS and YYNGEE.

J is TRBJ2-7 and V is TRBV14; D assignment may be TRBD1 or TRBD2 (5 bases each). The CDR3 totals 14 residues. Trimming shortened V by 2 bases and J by 7 bases, and 15 bases separated the two germline ends. Germline V gene data show CDR1 as SGHDN and CDR2 as FVKESK. The CDR3 is CASSQRRPEGEQYF. Here the CDR3 DNA reads TGTGCCAGCAGCCAACGGCGGCCCGAGGGGGAGCAGTACTTC. Filled out from reference TRBV14 and TRBJ2-7, the complete variable domain reads EAGVTQFPSHSVIEKGQTVTLRCDPISGHDNLYWYRRVMGKEIKFLLHFVKESKQDESGMPNNRFLAERTGGTYSTLKVQPAELEDSGVYFCASSQRRPEGEQYFGPGTRLTVT.

The chain joins TRBV7-2 to TRBJ1-5; TRBD1 matches 8 bases. V trimming: 2 bases; J trimming: 7 bases; junction bases outside the gene matches: 7. The germline V gene has CDR1 SGHTA and CDR2 FQGNSA. The CDR3 sequence is 15 residues long. CDR3 region: CASSLYGQGQQPQHF. The CDR3, as DNA: TGTGCCAGCAGCTTATATGGACAGGGACAGCAGCCCCAGCATTTT.

This clonotype was picked up a small number of times. As DNA, the CDR3 is TGTGCCAGCAAGGGACTAGCGGGAGACCCAGATACGCAGTATTTT. Protein product: CASKGLAGDPDTQYF. The chain combines TRBV3-1 with TRBJ2-3; 14 bases agree with TRBD2. The CDR3 has 15 residues. The junction had 4 bases not matched to a gene; V was cut back by 7 bases and J by 4 bases. Looked up from germline, CDR1 is LGHDT and CDR2 is YNNKEL (reference sequence).

This clonotype was observed at least ten times. This chain uses TRBV29-1 with TRBJ1-2; 9 positions agree with TRBD1. The trim removed 3 bases at V and 1 base at J, leaving 6 bases unmatched. Germline assignment: CDR1 SQVTM and CDR2 ANQGSEA. This CDR3 comprises 15 residues. The CDR3 DNA follows: TGCAGCGTTGATAAGGACAGGGGCCTTAACTATGGCTACACCTTC. Amino acids: CSVDKDRGLNYGYTF.

This clonotype was observed many times. This chain links TRBV5-5 with TRBJ2-2; no definite D call. Looked up from germline, CDR1 is SGHKS and CDR2 is YYEKEE (reference sequence). This CDR3 has 15 amino acids. The V and J ends lost 2 bases and 1 base respectively, with 9 bases between them. CDR3 amino acids: CASSLWTGNTGELFF. In DNA, the CDR3 is TGTGCCAGCAGCTTATGGACGGGGAACACCGGGGAGCTGTTTTTT.

This clonotype was detected only a few times. This chain joins TRBV12-3 or TRBV12-4 and TRBJ1-4, with D maybe TRBD1 (5 bases). The length of the CDR3 is 15 residues. V dropped 3 bases and J dropped 5 bases, with 13 bases sitting between them. In nucleotides, the CDR3 is TGTGCCAGCAGTTTCGACCCGGGGCCAAATGAAAAACTGTTTTTT. It encodes CASSFDPGPNEKLFF.

The genes are TRBV15 and TRBJ2-5, with 10 bases fitting TRBD2. Losses at the gene ends were 9 bases for V and 0 bases for J; bases not matched to a gene: 10. Germline CDR1 and CDR2: LNHNV and YYDKDF (reference sequence). This CDR3 is 16 amino acids long. CDR3 residues: CATRQLAGAYQETQYF. CDR3 DNA sequence: TGTGCCACACGCCAGCTAGCGGGGGCGTACCAAGAGACCCAGTACTTC.

This clonotype was counted many times. The V call is TRBV5-1, the J call TRBJ2-1, with 12 bases aligning to TRBD2. The germline CDR1 and CDR2 sequences are SGHRS and YFSETQ. The CDR3 length is 17 residues. V was clipped by 5 bases and J by 3 bases; unmatched bases: 9. The DNA of the CDR3 is TGCGCCAGCAGTTTCCCTAGCGGGGGGGACTACTACAATGAGCAGTTCTTC. Translation: CASSFPSGGDYYNEQFF.

This clonotype showed up just a few times. This chain joins TRBV5-4 and TRBJ2-3; 8 nucleotides agree with TRBD2. This CDR3 has 16 amino acids. J gave up 6 bases and V 4 bases, and 13 bases lay outside the gene matches. Germline-derived CDR1 and CDR2 are SGHNT and YYREEE (reference sequence). The CDR3 is CASSPGGIWTRDTQYF. Here the CDR3 DNA reads TGTGCCAGCAGCCCGGGGGGGATTTGGACTCGGGATACGCAGTATTTT.

This clonotype was counted a few times. V usage is TRBV7-9 and J usage is TRBJ1-5; 10 bases agree with TRBD1. The junction had 10 bases not matched to a gene; V was cut back by 7 bases and J by 7 bases. Germline values: CDR1 SEHNR, CDR2 FQNEAQ (reference sequence). This CDR3 contains 15 residues. This chain's CDR3 is CASNLGTGAWQPQHF. The CDR3 nucleotides read TGTGCCAGCAACTTGGGGACAGGGGCCTGGCAGCCCCAGCATTTT.